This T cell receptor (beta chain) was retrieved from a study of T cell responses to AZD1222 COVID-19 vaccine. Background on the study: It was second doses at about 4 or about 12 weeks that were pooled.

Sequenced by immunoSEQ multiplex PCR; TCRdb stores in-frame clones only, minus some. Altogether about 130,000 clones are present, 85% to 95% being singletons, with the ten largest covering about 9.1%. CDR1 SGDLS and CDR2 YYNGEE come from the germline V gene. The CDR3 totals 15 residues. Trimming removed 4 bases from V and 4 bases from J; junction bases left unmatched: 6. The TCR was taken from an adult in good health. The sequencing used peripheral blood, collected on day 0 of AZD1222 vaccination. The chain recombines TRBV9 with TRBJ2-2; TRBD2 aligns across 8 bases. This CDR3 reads CASSPRTSSTGELFF. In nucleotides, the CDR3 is TGTGCCAGCAGCCCCCGGACTAGCTCCACCGGGGAGCTGTTTTTT. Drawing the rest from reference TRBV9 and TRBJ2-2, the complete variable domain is DSGVTQTPKHLITATGQRVTLRCSPRSGDLSVYWYQQSLDQGLQFLIQYYNGEERAKGNILERFSAQQFPDLHSELNLSSLELGDSALYFCASSPRTSSTGELFFGEGSRLTVL.